One T cell receptor (beta chain) is described in this entry. What antigen it recognizes has not been identified. No much larger clonotype is one base removed from it; base qualities were not supplied. The entry originates in a study of blood T cell repertoires in COVID-19 (dated by TCRdb to about 2020). Notes on the research overall: Collaborator samples came from the United States, Italy and Spain and covered acute and convalescent phases of COVID-19. The prospective study material was composed of cDNA or gDNA derived from T cells, B-cell-depleted T cells, or PBMCs. A de-identified subject ID, COVID-19 status, age in years and sex were almost always included in the sample metadata. Deeply sampled blood TCRbeta repertoires from subjects exposed to, actively infected with, or recovered from COVID-19 were included in the dataset. The repertoires were released in a freely available public database intended as a resource for research on the immune response to SARS-CoV-2. The samples were drawn from the first 160 participants of the ongoing ImmuneRACE study and from over a thousand subjects provided by 6 global collaborators. Where available, HLA class I and class II types were obtained from metadata supplied by the sample provider rather than from assay-based typing. The paper's findings and limits, for the study overall: Clinical and demographic metadata were provided uncurated, with the amount varying by source and participant.

TCRbeta CDR3 regions were amplified from genomic DNA using the immunoSEQ Assay, a bias-controlled multiplex PCR. For the original study's pipeline: Nucleated cell counts per sample were estimated from amplification of reference gene primers within the assay. To quantify the absolute abundance of each unique TCRbeta CDR3 rearrangement, sequence reads were collapsed and filtered. For each sample, productive Simpson clonality was calculated as the square root of Simpson's diversity index over productive rearrangements. TCRdb mirrors the immuneACCESS table, restricted to in-frame sequences. Some clones are absent from its copies; in checked studies, under half trace to an unresolved V gene, and the reason for the others is unknown. Clone size and V and J calls were adopted from that table, with D and trimming inferred from the DNA. Present in this sample are around 300,000 clones, roughly nine tenths of which were seen just once. The ten biggest clones cover more than 1.5% of the sample.

Spanning cysteine to phenylalanine, the CDR3 consists of 13 amino acids. Only the CDR3 DNA stays, 39 bases, in frame from base 1. The germline V and J ends show losses of 7 bases and 8 bases respectively, and no gene match explains 8 bases of the junction. Reading the germline V gene gives CDR1 SQVTM and CDR2 ANQGSEA. Enrolling through a virtual design, the prospective study's participants ranged in age from roughly 18 to 95 years and lived across about two dozen United States geographic areas. Cohort assignment in the prospective study relied on participant-reported clinical history from a screening survey and a study questionnaire. Recovered participants in ImmuneRACE Cohort 3 were defined as having two consecutive negative NP/OP PCR tests, clearance from a healthcare professional, or resolution of symptoms. In the prospective study, whole blood, serum and a nasopharyngeal or oropharyngeal swab were collected from each participant by mobile phlebotomists. Additional blood draws and questionnaires over a 2-month period could optionally be provided by prospective study participants. Blood samples from the prospective study were shipped frozen or at room temperature prior to DNA extraction.

The chain couples TRBV29-1 to TRBJ1-4, and 9 bases in between align with TRBD1. This sequence originates from a woman between 55 and 75 years old who had recovered from COVID-19. The sample comprised PBMCs or T cells enriched from blood (not recorded which). The nucleotides read TGCAGCGGGCTCCGGACAGGGGACGAAAAACTGTTTTTT. Its protein is CSGLRTGDEKLFF.